This TCR beta chain derives from a study of CD8 T cells in Susac syndrome. Random hexamers served to reverse transcribe roughly 0.5 to 1 ug RNA. The immunoSEQ assay covered 54 Vbeta and 13 Jbeta segments for CDR3. TCRdb re-analysed the immunoSEQ multiplex PCR reads in MiXCR, keeping a single row per CDR3 protein. The repertoire holds 250,000 to 350,000 distinct CDR3 sequences, with 92% as singletons. From blood CD8+ and CD4+ T cells, the TCR beta chain was sequenced. In the multiple sclerosis control group, patients were treatment-naive and had stable or active relapsing-remitting disease. Negative isolation yielded CD8+ and CD4+ T cells; FACS enriched TEMRA cells. From germline, CDR1 is LNHDA and CDR2 SQIVND (reference sequence). V lost 8 bases, J lost 5 bases, and 4 bases stayed unmatched. The length of the CDR3 is 13 residues.

The sequence came from a human donor with multiple sclerosis. The gene calls are TRBV19 and TRBJ1-5; 9 bases fit TRBD1. Sequenced: CD4+ T cells from PBMCs. The CDR3 DNA sequence: TGTGCCAGTGGACAGGGGCGGCATCAGCCCCAGCATTTT. It codes for CASGQGRHQPQHF.